One sample yielded the 21 T cell receptor beta chains listed below, sequenced in a study of T cell clonotyping in hematopoietic cell transplantation. Clones were sequenced by immunoSEQ multiplex PCR, and TCRdb holds only the in-frame ones, with some missing. This table has about 6,200 clones, approximately 80% appearing once. This specimen was PBMCs, taken 100 days after allogeneic stem cell transplant. The receptor set was obtained from a female patient aged 30 to 40 who had an allogeneic stem cell transplant, so the T cells may come from the graft donor. Some clones in this sample may be carry-over from other donors' samples.

This chain links TRBV30 with TRBJ1-6; D unclear. V lost 2 bases, J lost 9 bases, and 8 bases lay in between. The germline V gene encodes CDR1 GTSNPN and CDR2 SVGIG (reference sequence). The CDR3 runs 12 residues. The CDR3 nucleotides read TGTGCCTGGAGTAAGAGGCGTTCACCCCTCCACTTT. It codes for CAWSKRRSPLHF.

The V and J genes are TRBV19 and TRBJ2-2, with D unresolved. Looked up from germline, CDR1 is LNHDA and CDR2 is SQIVND (reference sequence). The V and J ends lost 8 bases and 6 bases respectively, with 10 bases between them. The CDR3 contains 12 residues. CDR3 sequence (DNA): TGTGCCAGTGGCCTTACTTCCGGGGAGCTGTTTTTT. It encodes CASGLTSGELFF.

Only one count was recorded for this clone. The gene calls are TRBV25-1 and TRBJ2-1; perhaps D is TRBD1 or TRBD2 (6 bases each). The length of the CDR3 is 17 residues. The ends were cut back, 3 bases at V and 10 bases at J, with 25 bases in the middle. Germline CDR1 is MGHDK and CDR2 is SYGVNS. This CDR3 reads CASSEFPNGGRAGEQFF. The CDR3 DNA reads TGTGCCAGCAGTGAGTTTCCAAACGGGGGCCGGGCTGGGGAGCAGTTCTTC.

This clone was detected a few times. The chain has TRBV6-5 and TRBJ1-5; 7 bases map to TRBD1. J gave up 3 bases and V 5 bases, and 1 base lay outside the gene matches. The length of the CDR3 is 13 residues. From germline, CDR1 is MNHEY and CDR2 SVGAGI. The CDR3 sequence is CASSGTDNQPQHF. DNA of the CDR3: TGTGCCAGCAGTGGGACAGACAATCAGCCCCAGCATTTT.

A single count supports this clone. The V and J genes are TRBV15 and TRBJ2-1; D assignment may be TRBD1 or TRBD2 (5 bases each). Trimming took 0 bases from V and 0 from J, leaving 15 bases between them. The germline gives CDR1 LNHNV, CDR2 YYDKDF (reference sequence). The CDR3 has 18 amino acids. CDR3 DNA sequence: TGTGCCACCAGCAGAGATACCCTAGGGGAGAGCTCCTACAATGAGCAGTTCTTC. Its translation: CATSRDTLGESSYNEQFF.

This sequence joins TRBV7-9 and TRBJ1-3; no clear D gene. The CDR3 runs 13 residues. Between the trimmed V and J ends, which lost 3 bases and 4 bases, there was a span of 7 bases. Germline values: CDR1 SEHNR, CDR2 FQNEAQ (reference sequence). CDR3 nucleotide sequence: TGTGCCAGCAGCTTCGGCTCGGGAAACACCATATATTTT. Translation: CASSFGSGNTIYF.

The chain links TRBV7-2 to TRBJ2-7, with D tentatively TRBD1 or TRBD2 (5 bases each). Germline V CDR1 and CDR2: SGHTA, FQGNSA. Trimming cost V 5 bases and J 5 bases, with 16 bases left between them. This CDR3 spans 14 amino acids. As DNA, the CDR3 is TGTGCCAGCAGCCCCCTTGGGGGATGGGACGAGCAGTACTTC. Encoded protein: CASSPLGGWDEQYF.

The chain employs TRBV10-3 and TRBJ2-1; 7 bases agree with TRBD2. J was trimmed by 6 bases and V by 6 bases; bases with no gene match: 8. The CDR3 is 14 residues long. CDR1 and CDR2 (germline): ENHRY, SYGVKD. CDR3 amino acids: CAISDGDYSNEQFF. In DNA form, the CDR3 reads TGTGCCATCAGCGACGGGGACTACAGCAATGAGCAGTTCTTC.

The rearrangement uses TRBV7-2 and TRBJ1-2; D remains unclear. The V and J ends lost 0 bases and 5 bases respectively, with 13 bases between them. The CDR3 is 15 residues long. Germline lookup yields CDR1 SGHTA and CDR2 FQGNSA. This CDR3 is CASSLAAAWGYGYTF. Written as DNA, the CDR3 is TGTGCCAGCAGCTTAGCGGCTGCGTGGGGATATGGCTACACCTTC.

The chain couples TRBV7-8 to TRBJ2-3, with no clear D. Germline V lookup: CDR1 SGHVS, CDR2 FQNEAQ. V gave up 5 bases and J gave up 6 bases, with 12 bases separating them. The CDR3 sequence is 13 residues long. The CDR3 spells CASSPRSGDTQYF. Here the CDR3 DNA reads TGTGCCAGCAGCCCTCGCTCCGGGGATACGCAGTATTTT. Full variable domain (outside the CDR3, taken from reference TRBV7-8 and TRBJ2-3): GAGVSQSPRYKVAKRGQDVALRCDPISGHVSLFWYQQALGQGPEFLTYFQNEAQLDKSGLPSDRFFAERPEGSVSTLKIQRTQQEDSAVYLCASSPRSGDTQYFGPGTRLTVL.

This clone was recorded once. The chain couples TRBV14 to TRBJ1-1, with 8 bases identical to TRBD1. V lost 5 bases and J lost 3; bases outside the gene matches: 5. The length of the CDR3 is 14 residues. Germline lookup yields CDR1 SGHDN and CDR2 FVKESK. The DNA for the CDR3 is TGTGCCAGCAGCGCCAGGGGGCTGGACACTGAAGCTTTCTTT. Residues: CASSARGLDTEAFF.

Regarding this clone: At one end, the junction sequence differs from germline, possibly due to a read error. The rearrangement joins TRBV7-9 to TRBJ1-5; D ambiguous. The CDR3 runs 12 residues. Germline CDR1 SEHNR, CDR2 FQNEAQ (reference sequence). The CDR3 DNA follows: TGTGCCAGCAGCTTCACGGACGGCCTAGTGGATTTT. Amino acids: CASSFTDGLVDF.

CDR3: CAWAGGAGTDTQYF. CDR3 in DNA: TGTGCCTGGGCGGGGGGCGCGGGCACAGATACGCAGTATTTT. This chain uses TRBV30 with TRBJ2-3, with 8 bases fitting TRBD2. The CDR3 is made up of 14 amino acids. V lost 5 bases and J lost 1; bases outside the gene matches: 5. The germline gives CDR1 GTSNPN, CDR2 SVGIG (reference sequence).

This clone showed up just a few times. This chain uses TRBV19 with TRBJ1-5, with TRBD1 as a possible D gene (5 bases). V dropped 5 bases and J dropped 0 bases, with 11 bases sitting between them. The CDR3 runs to 15 residues. Germline V gene sequence: CDR1 LNHDA, CDR2 SQIVND (reference sequence). CDR3 bases: TGTGCCAGTAGTGCCGTGACAGCTAGCAATCAGCCCCAGCATTTT. The encoded protein is CASSAVTASNQPQHF.

This clone was observed a few times. The CDR3 DNA reads TGTGCCAGCAGTTACTCTTTAGTAGAGCCCGTCTACGAGCAGTACTTC. Encoded protein: CASSYSLVEPVYEQYF. The gene calls are TRBV6-6 and TRBJ2-7; D is unclear. Per the germline V gene, CDR1 is MNHNY and CDR2 is SVGAGI (reference sequence). Trimming pared 0 bases from V and 3 bases from J, leaving 15 bases between. This CDR3 region has 16 residues.

V and J are TRBV13 and TRBJ1-1; no definite D call. The V and J ends lost 2 bases and 3 bases respectively, with 7 bases between them. There are 13 residues in the CDR3. Germline V gene data show CDR1 as PRHDT and CDR2 as FYEKMQ (reference sequence). The CDR3 region has the DNA TGTGCCAGCAGCTTAAGTATGGACACTGAAGCTTTCTTT. Its protein product is CASSLSMDTEAFF.

This clone showed up just a few times. The chain carries TRBV7-6 and TRBJ2-5; D is ambiguous. The V gene's germline CDR1 is SGHVS and CDR2 FNYEAQ. The CDR3 has 15 amino acids. V was clipped by 5 bases and J by 3 bases, with 16 bases between them. The CDR3 bases are TGTGCCAGCAGCCCCGAGTTGTCGATGGAAGAGACCCAGTACTTC. Protein sequence: CASSPELSMEETQYF.

The V and J genes are TRBV30 and TRBJ1-1; 7 nucleotides line up with TRBD1. Germline CDR1 and CDR2: GTSNPN and SVGIG (reference sequence). The V and J ends lost 4 bases and 4 bases, in that order; junction bases with no gene match: 9. The CDR3 contains 14 residues. This CDR3 reads CAWNNRGEATEAFF. CDR3 bases: TGTGCCTGGAACAACAGGGGAGAGGCCACTGAAGCTTTCTTT. The full variable domain, its missing parts supplied by reference TRBV30 and TRBJ1-1, is SQTIHQWPATLVQPVGSPLSLECTVEGTSNPNLYWYRQAAGRGLQLLFYSVGIGQISSEVPQNLSASRPQDRQFILSSKKLLLSDSGFYLCAWNNRGEATEAFFGQGTRLTVV.

The chain joins TRBV7-9 to TRBJ1-6; TRBD1 matches at 7 bases. Trimming took 1 base from V and 7 from J; bases not matched to a gene: 4. The CDR3 covers 15 residues. Germline lookup yields CDR1 SEHNR and CDR2 FQNEAQ (reference sequence). CDR3 sequence: CASSLEGARNSPLHF. CDR3 sequence (DNA): TGTGCCAGCAGCTTAGAGGGGGCGAGAAATTCACCCCTCCACTTT.

The chain employs TRBV7-2 and TRBJ1-5; D unresolved. This CDR3 is built from 13 residues. Germline V lookup: CDR1 SGHTA, CDR2 FQGNSA. The V end was cut by 3 bases, the J end by 1 base, with 4 bases between. CDR3 protein: CASSLNSNQPQHF. The CDR3, as DNA: TGTGCCAGCAGCTTGAACAGCAATCAGCCCCAGCATTTT.

This rearrangement joins TRBV9 to TRBJ1-6; 10 bases are shared with TRBD1. J gave up 8 bases and V 3 bases, and 5 bases lay outside the gene matches. There are 15 residues in the CDR3. Germline V gene data show CDR1 as SGDLS and CDR2 as YYNGEE. The CDR3 region is CASSEMGQGHSPLHF. CDR3 sequence (DNA): TGTGCCAGCAGCGAGATGGGACAGGGGCATTCACCCCTCCACTTT.